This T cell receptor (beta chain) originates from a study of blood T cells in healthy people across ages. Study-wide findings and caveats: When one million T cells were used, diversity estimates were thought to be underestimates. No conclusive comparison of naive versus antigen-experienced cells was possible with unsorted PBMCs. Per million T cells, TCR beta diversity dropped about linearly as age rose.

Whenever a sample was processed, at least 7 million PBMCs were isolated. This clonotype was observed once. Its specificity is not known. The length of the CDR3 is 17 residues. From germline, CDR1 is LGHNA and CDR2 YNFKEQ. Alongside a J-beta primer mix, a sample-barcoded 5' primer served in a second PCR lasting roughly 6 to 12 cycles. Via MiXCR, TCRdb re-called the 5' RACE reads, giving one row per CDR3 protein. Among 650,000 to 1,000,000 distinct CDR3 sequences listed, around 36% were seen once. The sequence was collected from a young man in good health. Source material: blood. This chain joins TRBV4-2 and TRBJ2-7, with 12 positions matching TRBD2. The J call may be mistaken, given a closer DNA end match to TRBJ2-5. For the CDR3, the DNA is TGTGCCAGCGCAGGGGGGCGGACTAGCGGGGTTGGCGAGACCCAGTACTTC. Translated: CASAGGRTSGVGETQYF.